This T cell receptor (beta chain) comes out of a study of control samples from healthy donors and cancer patients. Sequencing used immunoSEQ multiplex PCR; TCRdb keeps in-frame clones, though not all of them. The table shows roughly 100,000 clones, with 80% to 90% occurring only once. The CDR3 extends over 11 amino acids. CDR1 is MNHEY and CDR2 is SMNVEV in the germline V gene (reference sequence). V was pared by 4 bases and J by 2 bases, with 3 bases between. Sequencing input: blood. The origin of this receptor is a woman in her forties or fifties in good health. The chain links TRBV27 to TRBJ2-7; D is uncertain. The CDR3 bases are TGTGCCAGCAGTTCGGCCTACGAGCAGTACTTC. Amino acid sequence: CASSSAYEQYF.